This T cell receptor beta chain was observed in a study of shared clonotypes between healthy human individuals. Whole-study findings and limits: Against clonotypes common to all four donors, non-shared ones had lower generation probabilities. The sharing of about 5.3% of naive CD4 clonotypes was seen across a few donors.

This clone was seen just once. Its antigen remains unidentified. Healthy HIV-negative adults with no recent acute infections or vaccinations were recruited as donors. Into CD45RA+ naive and CD45RA-negative memory subsets, the CD4+ cells were split. The CDR3 extends over 18 amino acids. Germline-derived CDR1 and CDR2 are SGHVS and FQNEAQ. V shed 5 bases and J shed 1 base, with 24 bases lying between them. Produced via immunoSEQ multiplex PCR; TCRdb's table is partial and in-frame only. Among over a million clones listed, 78% were seen once. This rearrangement joins TRBV7-8 to TRBJ2-7; weak D call: TRBD2 (6 bases). The sequencing input was memory CD4+ T cells from PBMCs. As to subset: CD45RA-negative fraction. This clonotype was sampled from a man between 18 and 29 years old in good health. Some clones in this sample may be carry-over from other donors' samples. The CDR3 bases are TGTGCCAGCAGCCCTTACTTCCCCGGGGACTCCGATTCCTACGAGCAGTACTTC. Residues: CASSPYFPGDSDSYEQYF.